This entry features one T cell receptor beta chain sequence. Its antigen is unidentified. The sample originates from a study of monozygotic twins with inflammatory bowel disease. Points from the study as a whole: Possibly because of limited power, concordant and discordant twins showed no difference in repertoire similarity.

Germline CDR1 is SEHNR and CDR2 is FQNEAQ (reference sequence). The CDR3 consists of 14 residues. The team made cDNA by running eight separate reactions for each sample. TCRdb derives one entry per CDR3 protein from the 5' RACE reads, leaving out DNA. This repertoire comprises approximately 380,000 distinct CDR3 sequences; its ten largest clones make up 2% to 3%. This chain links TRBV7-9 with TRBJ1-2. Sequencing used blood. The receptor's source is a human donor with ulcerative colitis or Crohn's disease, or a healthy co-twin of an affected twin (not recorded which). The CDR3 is CASITLGNSYGYTF.